This T cell receptor beta chain appears in the sequencing data of a study of blood T cells in healthy people across ages. A J-beta primer mix and a sample-barcoded 5' primer were used in a second PCR of about 6 to 12 cycles. Via MiXCR, TCRdb re-called the 5' RACE reads, giving one row per CDR3 protein. The sample records about 1.6 million distinct CDR3 sequences, roughly a third being singletons. This CDR3 is 14 amino acids long. The germline gives CDR1 SGHRS, CDR2 YFSETQ. V dropped 4 bases and J dropped 8; count of bases not matched to a gene: 4. The sample was blood. The chain uses TRBV5-1 and TRBJ1-6, with TRBD1 matching over 9 bases. The receptor's source is a woman in her twenties or thirties in good health. The CDR3 nucleotides read TGCGCCAGCAGCGAGACAGGGGGGGATTCACCCCTCCACTTT. Residues: CASSETGGDSPLHF.